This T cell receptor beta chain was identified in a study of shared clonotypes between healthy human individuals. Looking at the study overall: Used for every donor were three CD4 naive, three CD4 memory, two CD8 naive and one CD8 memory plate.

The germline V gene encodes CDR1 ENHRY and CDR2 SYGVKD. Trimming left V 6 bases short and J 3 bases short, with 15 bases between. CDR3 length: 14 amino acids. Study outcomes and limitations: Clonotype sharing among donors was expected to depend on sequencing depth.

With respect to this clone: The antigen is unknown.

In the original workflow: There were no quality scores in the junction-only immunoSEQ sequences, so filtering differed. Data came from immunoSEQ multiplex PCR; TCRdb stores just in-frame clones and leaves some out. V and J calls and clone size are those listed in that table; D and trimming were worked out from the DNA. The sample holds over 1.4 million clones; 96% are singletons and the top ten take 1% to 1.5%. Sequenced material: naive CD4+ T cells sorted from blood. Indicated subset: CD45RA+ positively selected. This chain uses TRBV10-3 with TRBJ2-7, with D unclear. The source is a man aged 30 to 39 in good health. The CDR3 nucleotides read TGTGCCATCAGAAAGGGTGACTCCTTCTACGAGCAGTACTTC. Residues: CAIRKGDSFYEQYF.